This T cell receptor beta chain emerged from a study of tumor and adjacent non-tumor tissue in lung cancer. Study-wide background: On average, productive TCRbeta reads reached 4 million to 5 million per sample.

The length of the CDR3 is 14 residues. Germline CDR1 reads MNHNY; CDR2 reads SVGAGI (reference sequence). The ends were cut back, 4 bases at V and 6 bases at J, with 15 bases in the middle. TCRbeta libraries were built with three rounds of nested PCR, modified from ARM-PCR. Via MiXCR, TCRdb re-called the multiplex PCR reads, giving one row per CDR3 protein. The sample shows some 70,000 distinct CDR3 sequences, 55% to 70% of them seen only once. RNA was extracted from bulk tissue without any cell sorting. This non-tumor lung sample came from over 3 cm beyond the tumor edge. Chemotherapy-naive patients with new lung cancer underwent thoracic surgery in China, August–late 2014.

Sequences were obtained from distant non-tumor lung tissue. This TCR was sampled from a woman in her fifties or sixties with non-small cell lung cancer. The chain has TRBV6-6 and TRBJ1-2; no clear D gene. The CDR3 DNA is TGTGCCAGCAGTTTCGCACGGGCGGAGAATGGCTACACCTTC. Its protein is CASSFARAENGYTF.